These T cell receptor beta chains were read from a single sample in a study of cytomegalovirus exposure and HLA in healthy donors. Repertoires were generated with immunoSEQ multiplex PCR, while TCRdb's copy carries only in-frame clones and drops some. The table shows over 250,000 clones, with roughly 85% occurring only once. The source material was PBMCs. These receptors originate from a man aged 40-49 years in good health and CMV-seropositive. CDR3s include the opening cysteine and the closing phenylalanine or tryptophan. Each record gives: clone size, J gene, V gene, CDR3 protein. Not every row has a clone size; where given, it reads once, few, many or a size class.

size: NA
J: TRBJ2-7
V: TRBV5-4
CDR3: CASSLDYRTSGYEQYF

size: few
J: TRBJ2-3
V: TRBV7-2
CDR3: CASSPDYPTDTQYF

size: NA
J: TRBJ2-1
V: TRBV9
CDR3: CASSVLAGGSYNEQFF

size: NA
J: TRBJ2-1
V: TRBV10-3
CDR3: CAISAGQTSGRGEQFF

size: NA
J: NA
V: TRBV7-7
CDR3: CASSLGQGNTIYF

size: NA
J: TRBJ1-1
V: TRBV7-9
CDR3: CASRIPAQANMNTEAFF

size: NA
J: TRBJ2-3
V: TRBV7-2
CDR3: CASSSRTGLADTQYF

size: NA
J: TRBJ2-2
V: TRBV7-9
CDR3: CASSSPVLRVNTGELFF

size: NA
J: TRBJ2-1
V: TRBV28
CDR3: CASDTQGVTYNEQFF

size: NA
J: TRBJ2-7
V: TRBV5-1
CDR3: CASSLGTSRHYEQYF

size: few
J: TRBJ1-1
V: TRBV19
CDR3: CATLSLTEAFF

size: few
J: TRBJ1-4
V: TRBV6-1
CDR3: CAIRQFNEKLFF

size: NA
J: TRBJ2-7
V: TRBV6-5
CDR3: CASSPTGPLPYEQYF

size: NA
J: TRBJ2-3
V: TRBV13
CDR3: CASSFASGRTDTQYF

size: NA
J: TRBJ2-7
V: TRBV6-5
CDR3: CASSFGQPVGSYEQYF

size: NA
J: TRBJ2-3
V: TRBV28
CDR3: CASSNPRVREVRADTQYF

size: few
J: TRBJ2-2
V: TRBV2
CDR3: CASRVRLAVNTGELFF

size: NA
J: TRBJ2-3
V: TRBV4-3
CDR3: CASSQDASRGPSTDTQYF

size: NA
J: TRBJ2-7
V: TRBV7-9
CDR3: CASSLARGQGGYEQYF

size: NA
J: TRBJ2-7
V: TRBV9
CDR3: CASSPTWEQYYEQYF

size: once
J: TRBJ1-2
V: TRBV6-1
CDR3: CASSPGWVNYGYTF

size: NA
J: TRBJ2-5
V: TRBV5-5
CDR3: CASSLVRGQETQYF

size: NA
J: TRBJ2-5
V: TRBV7-3
CDR3: CASRWGTSGSEEQYF

size: few
J: TRBJ2-5
V: TRBV14
CDR3: CASSQVSGRAKTQYF

size: once
J: TRBJ1-1
V: TRBV19
CDR3: CASSIGQGFGAEAFF

size: NA
J: TRBJ2-7
V: TRBV10-1
CDR3: CASSGTSGSYVSYEQYF

size: once
J: TRBJ1-2
V: TRBV5-6
CDR3: CASSPDPSGQARYGYTF

size: NA
J: TRBJ2-5
V: TRBV28
CDR3: CASSPSAGAETQYF

size: NA
J: TRBJ1-2
V: TRBV18
CDR3: CASSSGANYGYTF

size: NA
J: TRBJ2-6
V: TRBV28
CDR3: CASSLGGVSDVLTF

size: NA
J: TRBJ2-7
V: TRBV19
CDR3: CASSIQPGLAGLNYEQYF

size: NA
J: TRBJ2-7
V: TRBV9
CDR3: CASSVAGQGVYEQYF

size: NA
J: TRBJ1-2
V: TRBV5-4
CDR3: CASSLEQPTTF

size: NA
J: TRBJ1-2
V: TRBV7-9
CDR3: CASSLGQAGYGYTF

size: NA
J: TRBJ1-2
V: TRBV19
CDR3: CASSIGRRYGYTF

size: NA
J: TRBJ2-5
V: TRBV5-1
CDR3: CASSPEGLAGAREQYF

size: NA
J: TRBJ2-1
V: TRBV9
CDR3: CASSTRVVDEQFF

size: NA
J: TRBJ2-7
V: TRBV28
CDR3: CASITGTVKYF

size: NA
J: TRBJ2-2
V: TRBV19
CDR3: CASSMIVLEQSNTGELFF

size: NA
J: TRBJ1-5
V: TRBV10-3
CDR3: CATDLEPQHF

size: NA
J: TRBJ1-4
V: TRBV18
CDR3: CASSGPAPLANEKLFF

size: NA
J: TRBJ2-3
V: TRBV18
CDR3: CASSRGQGIDTQYF

size: NA
J: TRBJ2-7
V: TRBV19
CDR3: CASSTSGGYEQYF

size: NA
J: TRBJ2-7
V: TRBV4-1
CDR3: CASSHGQGEKPYYEQYF

size: NA
J: TRBJ2-1
V: TRBV19
CDR3: CASSSSGLAVYEQFF

size: NA
J: TRBJ2-1
V: TRBV9
CDR3: CASSEAPAGGEYEQFF

size: NA
J: TRBJ2-7
V: TRBV2
CDR3: CASNRRGEPYEQYF

size: NA
J: TRBJ2-7
V: TRBV27
CDR3: CASGILAWSSYEQYF

size: few
J: TRBJ2-2
V: TRBV6-6
CDR3: CASRDQQGLGAGELFF